The sequence of this T cell receptor (beta chain) was determined in a study of cytomegalovirus exposure and HLA in healthy donors. The study, taken as a whole, reports: A cluster of highly shared sequence variants was likely a sequencing artifact.

About this clone itself: Its specificity is not known.

Amplification used 60 Vbeta primers and 13 Jbeta primers. Generated by immunoSEQ multiplex PCR, the TCRdb table keeps only in-frame clones and is missing some. This repertoire shows 120,000 to 150,000 clones, around 80% found once; its top ten account for about 4.3%. The CDR3 extends over 16 amino acids. Germline CDR1 MDHEN, CDR2 SYDVKM. The V and J ends lost 6 bases and 6 bases, in that order; junction bases with no gene match: 12. The receptor was isolated from a woman between 40 and 55 years old in good health and CMV-seropositive. The sample comprised PBMCs. V gene TRBV28 combines with J gene TRBJ1-4; 8 bases align to TRBD1. The DNA of the CDR3 is TGTGCCAGCAGGACTCCCCCCGGGACAGGTGATGAAAAACTGTTTTTT. This translates into CASRTPPGTGDEKLFF.